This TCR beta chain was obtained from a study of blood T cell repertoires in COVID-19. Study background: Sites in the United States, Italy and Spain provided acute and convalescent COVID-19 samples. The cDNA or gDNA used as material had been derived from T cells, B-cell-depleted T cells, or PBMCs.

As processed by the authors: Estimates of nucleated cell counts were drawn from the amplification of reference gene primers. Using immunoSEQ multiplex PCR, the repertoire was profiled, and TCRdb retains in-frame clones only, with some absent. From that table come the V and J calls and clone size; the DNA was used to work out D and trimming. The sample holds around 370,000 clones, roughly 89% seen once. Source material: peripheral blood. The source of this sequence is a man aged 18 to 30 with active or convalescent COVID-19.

DNA of the CDR3: TGTGCCAGCAGTGATGAGGGAAACTCTTTGACCAAGGTGCTGACTTTC. Translated, it gives CASSDEGNSLTKVLTF. The chain links TRBV6-1 to TRBJ2-6, with a possible D match to TRBD2 (5 bases). This CDR3 comprises 16 residues. V was trimmed by 3 bases and J by 16 bases, leaving 25 bases between them. Germline CDR1 MNHNS, CDR2 SASEGT.